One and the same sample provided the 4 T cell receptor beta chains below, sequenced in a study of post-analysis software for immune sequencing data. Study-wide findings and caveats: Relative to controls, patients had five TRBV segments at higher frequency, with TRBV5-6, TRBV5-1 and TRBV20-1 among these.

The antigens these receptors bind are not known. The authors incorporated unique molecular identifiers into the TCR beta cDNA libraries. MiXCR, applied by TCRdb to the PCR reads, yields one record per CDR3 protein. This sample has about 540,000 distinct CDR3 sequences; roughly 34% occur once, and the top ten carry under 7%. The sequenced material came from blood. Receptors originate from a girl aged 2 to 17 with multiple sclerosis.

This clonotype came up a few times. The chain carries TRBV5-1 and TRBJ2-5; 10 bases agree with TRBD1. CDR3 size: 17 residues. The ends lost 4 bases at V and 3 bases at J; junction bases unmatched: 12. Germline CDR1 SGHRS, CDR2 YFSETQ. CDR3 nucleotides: TGCGCCAGCAGCACAAGTCCCGGGACAGGGGAAAAAGAGACCCAGTACTTC. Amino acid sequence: CASSTSPGTGEKETQYF.

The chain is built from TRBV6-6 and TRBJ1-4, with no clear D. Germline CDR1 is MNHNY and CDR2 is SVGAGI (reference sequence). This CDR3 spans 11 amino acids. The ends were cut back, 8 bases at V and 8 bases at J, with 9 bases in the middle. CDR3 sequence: CASGNDEKLFF. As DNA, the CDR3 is TGTGCCAGCGGGAACGACGAAAAACTGTTTTTT.

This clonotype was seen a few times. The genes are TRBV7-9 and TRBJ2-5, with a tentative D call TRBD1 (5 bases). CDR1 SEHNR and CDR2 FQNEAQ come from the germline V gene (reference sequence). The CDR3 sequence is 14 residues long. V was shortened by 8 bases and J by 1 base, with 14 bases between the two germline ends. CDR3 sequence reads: CASGPQAFQETQYF. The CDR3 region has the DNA TGTGCCAGCGGCCCACAGGCTTTCCAAGAGACCCAGTACTTC. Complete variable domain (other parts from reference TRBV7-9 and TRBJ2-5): DTGVSQNPRHKITKRGQNVTFRCDPISEHNRLYWYRQTLGQGPEFLTYFQNEAQLEKSRLLSDRFSAERPKGSFSTLEIQRTEQGDSAMYLCASGPQAFQETQYFGPGTRLLVL.

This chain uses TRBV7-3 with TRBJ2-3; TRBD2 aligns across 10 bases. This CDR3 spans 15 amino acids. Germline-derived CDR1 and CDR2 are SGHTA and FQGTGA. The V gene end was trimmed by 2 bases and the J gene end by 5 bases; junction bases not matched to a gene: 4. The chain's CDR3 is CASSLGAGGQDTQYF. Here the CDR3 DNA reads TGTGCCAGCAGCTTAGGAGCGGGGGGGCAAGATACGCAGTATTTT.